The 26 T cell receptor beta chains reported below all come from one sample, sequenced in a study of cytomegalovirus exposure and HLA in healthy donors. In the PCR, 60 Vbeta and 13 Jbeta primers were used. Data came from immunoSEQ multiplex PCR; TCRdb stores just in-frame clones and leaves some out. Counted here are around 150,000 clones, 80% occurring once; the ten biggest clones make up roughly 1.2%. The sample taken for sequencing was PBMCs. The receptors were sampled from a woman between 45 and 60 years old in good health and CMV-seronegative.

V gene TRBV27 combines with J gene TRBJ1-1; D perhaps matches TRBD1 (5 bases). Per the germline V gene, CDR1 is MNHEY and CDR2 is SMNVEV (reference sequence). V shed 7 bases and J shed 1 base, with 10 bases lying between them. The CDR3 has 13 residues. CDR3: CASKGEGNTEAFF. DNA of the CDR3: TGTGCCAGCAAAGGGGAAGGGAACACTGAAGCTTTCTTT.

V usage is TRBV6-6 and J usage is TRBJ2-5, with TRBD1 identical over 7 bases. The better agreement between TRBJ2-7 and the DNA end casts doubt on the J call. Germline-derived CDR1 and CDR2 are MNHNY and SVGAGI (reference sequence). The CDR3 has 14 amino acids. The CDR3 DNA is TGTGCCAGCAGAGGTTCGGGACAGACTTACGAGCAGTACTTC. It encodes CASRGSGQTYEQYF.

This sequence joins TRBV10-3 and TRBJ1-5; possibly TRBD1 for D (5 bases). V was pared by 6 bases and J by 1 base, with 10 bases between. Looked up from germline, CDR1 is ENHRY and CDR2 is SYGVKD. This CDR3 spans 14 amino acids. In DNA, the CDR3 is TGTGCCATCAGCTCGGACATAAGCAATCAGCCCCAGCATTTT. Amino acids: CAISSDISNQPQHF.

This chain uses TRBV6-4 with TRBJ1-1; TRBD1 matches at 9 bases. Per germline, CDR1 MRHNA and CDR2 SNTAGT. This CDR3 is 19 amino acids long. V gave up 2 bases and J gave up 3 bases; unmatched junction bases: 16. The CDR3 region is CASSDPPGQGVGWDTEAFF. The CDR3 region has the DNA TGTGCCAGCAGTGACCCGCCGGGACAGGGTGTTGGTTGGGACACTGAAGCTTTCTTT.

The J gene is TRBJ1-1, the V gene TRBV7-8; TRBD1 agrees at 7 bases. The V gene end was trimmed by 5 bases and the J gene end by 3 bases; junction bases not matched to a gene: 6. Germline V lookup: CDR1 SGHVS, CDR2 FQNEAQ. This CDR3 region has 14 residues. The CDR3 coding sequence is TGTGCCAGCAGCCCGGGACAGTGGGACACTGAAGCTTTCTTT. Its protein is CASSPGQWDTEAFF.

A note on this clone: A single base separates this from a much larger clone, so it may be a read error. The chain uses TRBV7-2 and TRBJ2-7; D is undetermined. CDR1 is SGHTA, CDR2 FQGNSA, per germline. The V and J ends lost 1 base and 2 bases respectively, with 3 bases between them. CDR3 size: 12 residues. DNA for the CDR3: TGTGCCAGCAGCTTAGTTACCTACGAGCAGTACTTC. Protein: CASSLVTYEQYF.

The V gene is TRBV27, the J gene TRBJ2-7; 13 bases fit TRBD2. CDR1 is MNHEY, CDR2 SMNVEV, per germline (reference sequence). After removal of 7 bases from V and 5 bases from J, the junction contained 11 bases not matched to a gene. This CDR3 region has 16 residues. The CDR3 bases are TGTGCCAGCAAACCCGCGGGACTAGCGGGGAGGAACGAGCAGTACTTC. It yields the protein CASKPAGLAGRNEQYF.

The J gene is TRBJ2-7, the V gene TRBV11-2; perhaps TRBD1 as D (6 bases). The germline V gene has CDR1 SGHAT and CDR2 FQNNGV. V was trimmed by 2 bases and J by 3 bases, leaving 14 bases between them. There are 15 residues in the CDR3. The CDR3 nucleotides read TGTGCCAGCAGCTTACTCCAGGGGAGCCTCTACGAGCAGTACTTC. As protein: CASSLLQGSLYEQYF.

J is TRBJ2-1 and V is TRBV7-9; D uncertain. Trimming removed 4 bases at V and 0 bases at J, with 10 bases between. Germline CDR1 reads SEHNR; CDR2 reads FQNEAQ (reference sequence). The CDR3 has 15 amino acids. DNA for the CDR3: TGTGCCAGCAGCTCAGCGAGAAGCTCCTACAATGAGCAGTTCTTC. Residues: CASSSARSSYNEQFF. The full variable domain, completed using reference TRBV7-9 and TRBJ2-1, is DTGVSQNPRHKITKRGQNVTFRCDPISEHNRLYWYRQTLGQGPEFLTYFQNEAQLEKSRLLSDRFSAERPKGSFSTLEIQRTEQGDSAMYLCASSSARSSYNEQFFGPGTRLTVL.

This rearrangement joins TRBV6-4 to TRBJ2-7; weak D call: TRBD2 (7 bases). CDR1 is MRHNA, CDR2 SNTAGT, per germline. V was cut by 6 bases and J by 0 bases, with 15 bases left in between. CDR3 length: 15 residues. The CDR3 loop is CASRTHREGSYEQYF. CDR3 nucleotide sequence: TGTGCCAGCAGGACCCACAGGGAGGGCTCCTACGAGCAGTACTTC.

This rearrangement joins TRBV10-2 to TRBJ1-1, with unresolved D. This CDR3 spans 13 amino acids. With 4 bases removed from V and 1 base from J, the gap between germline ends came to 7 bases. Looked up from germline, CDR1 is WSHSY and CDR2 is SAAADI. The CDR3 protein is CASSVGGNTEAFF. The DNA of the CDR3 is TGCGCCAGCAGTGTTGGAGGGAACACTGAAGCTTTCTTT.

The genes are TRBV27 and TRBJ1-2; 9 bases fit TRBD1. The CDR3 covers 15 residues. The germline V gene encodes CDR1 MNHEY and CDR2 SMNVEV (reference sequence). The ends lost 6 bases at V and 8 bases at J; junction bases unmatched: 13. The CDR3 sequence: CASSVDRGFYQGYTF. As DNA, the CDR3 is TGTGCCAGCAGCGTAGACAGGGGGTTTTATCAGGGCTACACCTTC.

The chain carries TRBV7-9 and TRBJ2-1, with D possibly being TRBD1 (6 bases). The CDR3 has 16 amino acids. Germline V gene sequence: CDR1 SEHNR, CDR2 FQNEAQ (reference sequence). With 1 base removed from V and 4 bases from J, the gap between germline ends came to 14 bases. The CDR3 region has the DNA TGTGCCAGCAGCTTAGTAGTGGGGGCAGGATACAATGAGCAGTTCTTC. Translated, it gives CASSLVVGAGYNEQFF. The variable domain in full, completed from reference TRBV7-9 and TRBJ2-1, reads DTGVSQNPRHKITKRGQNVTFRCDPISEHNRLYWYRQTLGQGPEFLTYFQNEAQLEKSRLLSDRFSAERPKGSFSTLEIQRTEQGDSAMYLCASSLVVGAGYNEQFFGPGTRLTVL.

The chain uses TRBV7-2 and TRBJ1-5, with 8 bases that match TRBD1. Germline loops: CDR1 SGHTA, CDR2 FQGNSA. With 3 bases clipped from V and 2 bases from J, the junction kept 3 bases outside the gene matches. The CDR3 length is 15 residues. CDR3 region: CASSLDRARNQPQHF. In nucleotides, the CDR3 is TGTGCCAGCAGCTTGGACAGGGCGCGCAATCAGCCCCAGCATTTT.

This chain joins TRBV4-3 and TRBJ2-7; no definite D call. Per germline, CDR1 LGHNA and CDR2 YSLEER. The V gene lost 3 bases and the J gene lost 0 bases, with 9 bases spanning the gap. The CDR3 contains 14 residues. For the CDR3, the DNA is TGCGCCAGCAGCCACGACCTAGGCTCCTACGAGCAGTACTTC. Amino acids: CASSHDLGSYEQYF.

This chain connects TRBV7-2 to TRBJ1-5; D may be TRBD1 (6 bases). Trimming left V 5 bases short and J 5 bases short, with 13 bases between. The CDR3 extends over 14 amino acids. From germline, CDR1 is SGHTA and CDR2 FQGNSA. CDR3 bases: TGTGCCAGCAGCCAACAGGGTTTTGATCAGCCCCAGCATTTT. Protein: CASSQQGFDQPQHF.

The V and J genes are TRBV28 and TRBJ2-7; TRBD2 agrees at 10 bases. This CDR3 region has 14 residues. Per germline, CDR1 MDHEN and CDR2 SYDVKM. Unmatched junction bases numbered 5, after V lost 6 bases and J lost 3 bases. The CDR3 loop reads CASRRTSGYYEQYF. In nucleotides, the CDR3 is TGTGCCAGCAGAAGGACTAGCGGATACTACGAGCAGTACTTC. The full variable domain, with the rest looked up from reference TRBV28 and TRBJ2-7, is DVKVTQSSRYLVKRTGEKVFLECVQDMDHENMFWYRQDPGLGLRLIYFSYDVKMKEKGDIPEGYSVSREKKERFSLILESASTNQTSMYLCASRRTSGYYEQYFGPGTRLTVT.

The chain combines TRBV28 with TRBJ2-5, with 10 bases that match TRBD1. The CDR3 is 15 amino acids. J lost 5 bases, V lost 10 bases, and 13 bases had no gene match. The germline V gene has CDR1 MDHEN and CDR2 SYDVKM. The CDR3 spells CATLRRDRGRETQYF. The CDR3 DNA reads as TGTGCCACACTAAGGAGGGACAGGGGTCGGGAGACCCAGTACTTC.

The chain couples TRBV19 to TRBJ1-2; D is unclear. The germline V gene encodes CDR1 LNHDA and CDR2 SQIVND (reference sequence). With 5 bases removed from V and 2 bases from J, the gap between germline ends came to 6 bases. The CDR3 has 12 amino acids. The chain's CDR3 is CASSLQNYGYTF. DNA for the CDR3: TGTGCCAGTAGTCTACAGAACTATGGCTACACCTTC.

V usage is TRBV18 and J usage is TRBJ1-2; a weak D match, TRBD1 (6 bases). The CDR3 is made up of 14 amino acids. With 1 base removed from V and 4 bases from J, the gap between germline ends came to 10 bases. CDR1 and CDR2 (germline): KGHSH, LQKENI. DNA for the CDR3: TGTGCCAGCTCACCACGGACAGAAGCCTATGGCTACACCTTC. Encoded protein: CASSPRTEAYGYTF.

DNA for the CDR3: TGCGCCAGCTCAGGACAGGGGCTTCCGAACACTGAAGCTTTCTTT. This translates into CASSGQGLPNTEAFF. V gene TRBV5-1 combines with J gene TRBJ1-1; 9 bases agree with TRBD1. Germline assignment: CDR1 SGHRS and CDR2 YFSETQ. The CDR3 extends over 15 amino acids. J gave up 1 base and V 7 bases, and 8 bases lay outside the gene matches. Full variable domain (outside the CDR3, taken from reference TRBV5-1 and TRBJ1-1): KAGVTQTPRYLIKTRGQQVTLSCSPISGHRSVSWYQQTPGQGLQFLFEYFSETQRNKGNFPGRFSGRQFSNSRSEMNVSTLELGDSALYLCASSGQGLPNTEAFFGQGTRLTVV.

The chain combines TRBV10-3 with TRBJ1-6, with 7 nucleotides matching TRBD1. Trimming removed 5 bases from V and 0 bases from J; junction bases left unmatched: 1. CDR1 ENHRY and CDR2 SYGVKD come from the germline V gene. CDR3 size: 15 residues. This chain's CDR3 is CAISSGGSYNSPLHF. The CDR3 region has the DNA TGTGCCATCAGTTCAGGGGGCTCCTATAATTCACCCCTCCACTTT.

As for this clone: The sample carries other DNA sequences with the same CDR3. V is TRBV7-9 and J is TRBJ2-5; maybe TRBD2 (5 bases). V was clipped by 1 base and J by 4 bases, with 7 bases between them. This CDR3 comprises 13 residues. Germline V gives CDR1 SEHNR, CDR2 FQNEAQ (reference sequence). CDR3 amino acids: CASSLGGGETQYF. The CDR3 DNA follows: TGTGCCAGCAGCTTAGGCGGAGGAGAGACCCAGTACTTC.

The gene calls are TRBV28 and TRBJ1-5, with 8 bases aligning to TRBD1. The germline CDR1 and CDR2 sequences are MDHEN and SYDVKM. The junction had 9 bases not matched to a gene; V was cut back by 3 bases and J by 2 bases. CDR3 size: 17 residues. The CDR3 coding sequence is TGTGCCAGCAGTTTTGGGTTTCCGGGACAGGGCAATCAGCCCCAGCATTTT. It translates to CASSFGFPGQGNQPQHF.

V gene TRBV5-5 combines with J gene TRBJ1-4; weak D call: TRBD1 (6 bases). V lost 4 bases and J 7 bases, leaving 8 bases between the germline ends. CDR3 length equals 12 residues. Germline V gene sequence: CDR1 SGHKS, CDR2 YYEKEE (reference sequence). CDR3: CASSRGIEKLFF. The CDR3 coding sequence is TGTGCCAGCAGCAGGGGGATTGAAAAACTGTTTTTT.

The chain has TRBV6-5 and TRBJ2-5; a possible D gene is TRBD2 (5 bases). Trimming left V 0 bases short and J 1 base short, with 6 bases between. The CDR3 runs to 14 residues. Looked up from germline, CDR1 is MNHEY and CDR2 is SVGAGI. The CDR3 reads CASSYSGVQETQYF. Written as DNA, the CDR3 is TGTGCCAGCAGTTACTCGGGAGTCCAAGAGACCCAGTACTTC.